This TCR beta chain was retrieved from a study of tumor and adjacent non-tumor tissue in lung cancer. Looked up from germline, CDR1 is DFQATT and CDR2 is SNEGSKA (reference sequence). CDR3 length: 17 amino acids. RNA was extracted from bulk tissue without any cell sorting. The normal lung tissue was taken more than 3 cm from the tumor edge. A modified ARM-PCR protocol with three rounds of nested PCR amplified TCRbeta. From the multiplex PCR reads, TCRdb called clonotypes with MiXCR, one entry per CDR3 protein. This sample carries around 75,000 distinct CDR3 sequences, around 70% of them seen once, and the ten largest clones take 25% to 30%. Note on this clonotype: At one boundary the junction diverges from the germline segment, which might be a read error.

The chain recombines TRBV20-1 with TRBJ2-3; TRBD2 agrees at 13 bases. The TCR comes from a woman between 50 and 59 years old with non-small cell lung cancer. Sample: distant non-tumor lung tissue. The CDR3 region has the DNA TGCAGTGTTAGAACAGGACTAGCGGGAGCCCCAGCAATGACGCAGTATTTT. As protein: CSVRTGLAGAPAMTQYF.